This T cell receptor (beta chain) was recovered during a study of blood T cell repertoires in COVID-19. V lost 7 bases and J lost 4; bases outside the gene matches: 4. This CDR3 comprises 13 residues. Germline loops: CDR1 LNHDA, CDR2 SQIVND (reference sequence). Assay: immunoSEQ multiplex PCR; the TCRdb copy retains only in-frame clones and omits some. The data hold under 150,000 clones, with roughly 84% observed a single time. Exposed participants encountered a COVID-19 case during the 2 weeks preceding study entry. Material: PBMCs or T cells enriched from blood (not recorded which). The V gene is TRBV19, the J gene TRBJ1-5, with TRBD1 matching 7 bases. The TCR was taken from a woman aged 50 to 60 who had been exposed to COVID-19. The CDR3 nucleotides read TGTGCCAGTACGAGGGACAGAAATCAGCCCCAGCATTTT. This codes for CASTRDRNQPQHF. Full variable domain (rest looked up from reference TRBV19 and TRBJ1-5): DGGITQSPKYLFRKEGQNVTLSCEQNLNHDAMYWYRQDPGQGLRLIYYSQIVNDFQKGDIAEGYSVSREKKESFPLTVTSAQKNPTAFYLCASTRDRNQPQHFGDGTRLSIL.